The 20 T cell receptor beta chains presented below share a single source sample, sequenced in a study of T cell repertoires in cytomegalovirus infection. TCRdb analysed the reads with MiXCR anew, one entry per CDR3 protein. The repertoire consists of about 190,000 distinct CDR3 sequences, with roughly 9.8% occurring once and the leading ten covering roughly 4.8%. Sequenced material: PBMCs. These TCRs come from a human donor in good health (CMV status not recorded). Some clones in this sample may be carry-over from other donors' samples.

The chain recombines TRBV28 with TRBJ2-4; D is perhaps TRBD2 (6 bases). CDR1 and CDR2 from the germline V gene are MDHEN and SYDVKM. V lost 5 bases, J lost 3 bases, and 17 bases lay in between. This CDR3 spans 16 amino acids. DNA for the CDR3: TGTGCCAGCAGTGGATGGGGGGATTTGGTCAAAAACATTCAGTACTTC. Protein sequence: CASSGWGDLVKNIQYF.

This chain joins TRBV12-5 and TRBJ1-2, with D perhaps TRBD1 (6 bases). The CDR3 spans 12 residues. Looked up from germline, CDR1 is LGHNT and CDR2 is FRNRAP. V was clipped by 4 bases and J by 8 bases, with 11 bases between them. The CDR3 nucleotides are TGTGCTAGTGGTTCAGGGGTTGGGGGCTACACCTTC. Translating gives CASGSGVGGYTF.

There are a few counts of this clonotype. The chain joins TRBV11-2 to TRBJ1-1, with 8 bases aligning to TRBD1. This CDR3 region has 16 residues. Germline CDR1 and CDR2: SGHAT and FQNNGV. J lost 4 bases, V lost 5 bases, and 12 bases had no gene match. In DNA, the CDR3 is TGTGCCAGCAGCCCGGGCTCCGGACAGGGCAGCACTGAAGCTTTCTTT. Encoded protein: CASSPGSGQGSTEAFF.

This clonotype has only a few counts. The rearrangement uses TRBV29-1 and TRBJ1-2; 12 bases map to TRBD1. The ends lost 7 bases at V and 6 bases at J; junction bases unmatched: 12. From germline, CDR1 is SQVTM and CDR2 ANQGSEA. This CDR3 contains 15 residues. DNA of the CDR3: TGCAGCGCCTCGGGACAGGGGGCGAATAAGGATGGCTACACCTTC. Translation: CSASGQGANKDGYTF.

The chain carries TRBV6-5 and TRBJ1-3; D is unresolved. The germline gives CDR1 MNHEY, CDR2 SVGAGI. The V end lost 0 bases, the J end lost 4 bases, and 16 bases lay between the germline ends. CDR3 length equals 17 residues. CDR3 sequence: CASSYSIGGSGGNTIYF. CDR3 DNA sequence: TGTGCCAGCAGTTACTCGATTGGTGGGTCGGGGGGAAACACCATATATTTT.

This clonotype was detected a few times. This chain connects TRBV10-3 to TRBJ1-2, with D tentatively TRBD1 (5 bases). The CDR3 is 13 amino acids. Trimming shortened V by 4 bases and J by 6 bases, and 12 bases separated the two germline ends. The V gene's germline CDR1 is ENHRY and CDR2 SYGVKD. The CDR3 coding sequence is TGTGCCATCAGTGGTGTGGGGCAGGATGGCTACACCTTC. Residues: CAISGVGQDGYTF.

This clonotype was picked up a small number of times. The V and J genes are TRBV19 and TRBJ1-2; D possibly corresponds to TRBD1 (5 bases). This CDR3 spans 15 amino acids. Looked up from germline, CDR1 is LNHDA and CDR2 is SQIVND (reference sequence). The V end lost 2 bases, the J end lost 7 bases, and 17 bases lay between the germline ends. This CDR3 reads CASSISGRALSGYTF. The CDR3 DNA follows: TGTGCCAGTAGTATATCTGGCAGGGCTCTATCTGGCTACACCTTC.

The chain links TRBV28 to TRBJ2-3; perhaps TRBD1 as D (5 bases). V gave up 2 bases and J gave up 4 bases, with 13 bases separating them. Germline assignment: CDR1 MDHEN and CDR2 SYDVKM. CDR3 length: 15 amino acids. This CDR3 is CASSLGRVKSDTQYF. The CDR3 bases are TGTGCCAGCAGTTTAGGCAGGGTAAAATCAGATACGCAGTATTTT.

Comments on this clonotype: Just one base apart from a much larger clone, this may be a read error. The genes are TRBV29-1 and TRBJ2-1, with unresolved D. This CDR3 has 11 residues. Germline assignment: CDR1 SQVTM and CDR2 ANQGSEA. CDR3 in amino acids: CSAESYDEQFF. CDR3 nucleotides: TGCAGCGCCGAGTCCTACGATGAGCAGTTCTTC.

Ten or more counts support this clonotype. CDR3 in amino acids: CASSRTGAGNEQYF. DNA of the CDR3: TGTGCCAGCAGCCGGACAGGGGCAGGCAACGAGCAGTACTTC. This chain joins TRBV7-8 and TRBJ2-7; TRBD1 matches 9 bases. This CDR3 is built from 14 residues. Per the germline V gene, CDR1 is SGHVS and CDR2 is FQNEAQ. The V gene end was trimmed by 5 bases and the J gene end by 5 bases; junction bases not matched to a gene: 7.

V usage is TRBV7-6 and J usage is TRBJ2-1, with D uncertain. This CDR3 spans 12 amino acids. Germline lookup yields CDR1 SGHVS and CDR2 FNYEAQ. Trimming removed 6 bases from V and 12 bases from J, with 15 bases in between. CDR3 sequence reads: CASSLNRAPQFF. The CDR3 DNA follows: TGTGCCAGCAGTCTTAATCGGGCCCCGCAGTTCTTC.

This clonotype was observed many times. This chain joins TRBV11-2 and TRBJ2-7, with a tentative D call TRBD1 (5 bases). This CDR3 region has 14 residues. Germline values: CDR1 SGHAT, CDR2 FQNNGV. The V gene lost 5 bases and the J gene lost 0 bases, with 11 bases spanning the gap. The DNA of the CDR3 is TGTGCCAGCAGCCTCGACAGAGGCTCCTACGAGCAGTACTTC. As protein: CASSLDRGSYEQYF.

This clonotype showed up just a few times. The CDR3 coding sequence is TGCGCCAGCAGCTCACGGACAGGGGGAGGATATGGCTACACCTTC. Translating gives CASSSRTGGGYGYTF. The V gene is TRBV5-1, the J gene TRBJ1-2; 10 positions match TRBD1. Losses at the gene ends were 3 bases for V and 5 bases for J; bases not matched to a gene: 7. Germline V gene lookup returns CDR1 SGHRS and CDR2 YFSETQ. The CDR3 covers 15 residues.

Here the CDR3 DNA reads TGCGCCAGCAGTCTAGGACTAGCGGCCTACAATGAGCAGTTCTTC. It translates to CASSLGLAAYNEQFF. The chain employs TRBV23-1 and TRBJ2-1, with 10 bases identical to TRBD2. TRBV23-1 is recorded as an ORF, its role being uncertain. V trimming: 4 bases; J trimming: 2 bases; junction bases outside the gene matches: 2. The CDR3 sequence is 15 residues long.

Ten or more counts support this clonotype. The V call is TRBV28, the J call TRBJ2-5, with 9 bases that match TRBD2. CDR1 MDHEN and CDR2 SYDVKM come from the germline V gene. Germline trimming cut 7 bases from V and 6 bases from J; bases unmatched to any gene: 15. There are 16 residues in the CDR3. The CDR3 nucleotides are TGTGCCAGCAACTTGGGGGGTAGCGGGAGAATCAAGACCCAGTACTTC. Protein sequence: CASNLGGSGRIKTQYF.

This clonotype was found many times. This chain uses TRBV19 with TRBJ1-5; D is uncertain. The CDR3 has 15 residues. The germline CDR1 and CDR2 sequences are LNHDA and SQIVND (reference sequence). V shed 3 bases and J shed 3 bases, with 12 bases lying between them. CDR3 DNA: TGTGCCAGTAGTATTAAATCTGGGGTCAATCAGCCCCAGCATTTT. Amino acids: CASSIKSGVNQPQHF.

This clonotype was counted at least ten times. The V call is TRBV12-3 or TRBV12-4, the J call TRBJ1-5, with D possibly TRBD1 on 6 matching bases. V was trimmed by 6 bases and J by 4 bases, leaving 13 bases between them. CDR3 length: 14 residues. The CDR3 DNA reads TGTGCCAGCAGCAGATGGACAGAGAATCAGCCCCAGCATTTT. It is translated as CASSRWTENQPQHF.

This clonotype has more than one count but fewer than ten. The chain employs TRBV28 and TRBJ1-2; D gene ambiguous. This CDR3 region has 12 residues. Germline V gene data show CDR1 as MDHEN and CDR2 as SYDVKM. V gave up 6 bases and J gave up 7 bases, with 12 bases separating them. This CDR3 reads CASSARLRGYTF. CDR3 nucleotides: TGTGCCAGCAGCGCGAGGTTACGTGGCTACACCTTC.

This clonotype was recorded many times. The rearrangement uses TRBV7-2 and TRBJ2-1, with 9 bases that match TRBD2. Germline trimming cut 6 bases from V and 8 bases from J; bases unmatched to any gene: 8. Germline assignment: CDR1 SGHTA and CDR2 FQGNSA. The CDR3 has 14 residues. CDR3 residues: CASRAAGGPYEQFF. The CDR3 DNA reads as TGTGCCAGCAGGGCTGCGGGGGGGCCCTATGAGCAGTTCTTC.

In its sample, this clonotype was seen a few times. V usage is TRBV5-6 and J usage is TRBJ1-2, with D hard to call. The germline V and J ends were trimmed by 1 base and 7 bases, with 11 bases remaining between them. This CDR3 contains 13 residues. Germline CDR1 SGHDT, CDR2 YYEEEE. Here the CDR3 DNA reads TGTGCCAGCAGCTTGTCAAGGGCCTCTGGCTACACCTTC. Its translation: CASSLSRASGYTF.